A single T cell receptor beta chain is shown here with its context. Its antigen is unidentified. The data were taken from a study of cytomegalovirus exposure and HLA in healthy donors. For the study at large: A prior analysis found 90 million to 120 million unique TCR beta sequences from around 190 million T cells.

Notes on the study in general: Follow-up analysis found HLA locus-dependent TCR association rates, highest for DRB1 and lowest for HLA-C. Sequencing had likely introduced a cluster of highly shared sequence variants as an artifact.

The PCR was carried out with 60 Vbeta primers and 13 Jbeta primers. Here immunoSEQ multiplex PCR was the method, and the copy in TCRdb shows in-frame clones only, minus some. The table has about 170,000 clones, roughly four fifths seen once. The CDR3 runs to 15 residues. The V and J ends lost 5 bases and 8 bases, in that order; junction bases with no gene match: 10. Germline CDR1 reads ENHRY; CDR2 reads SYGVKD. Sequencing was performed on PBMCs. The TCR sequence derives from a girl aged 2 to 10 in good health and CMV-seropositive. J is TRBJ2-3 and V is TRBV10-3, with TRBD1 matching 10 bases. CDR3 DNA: TGTGCCATCAGTAAGGGGACAGGGGTGTTTGGTACGCAGTATTTT. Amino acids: CAISKGTGVFGTQYF.